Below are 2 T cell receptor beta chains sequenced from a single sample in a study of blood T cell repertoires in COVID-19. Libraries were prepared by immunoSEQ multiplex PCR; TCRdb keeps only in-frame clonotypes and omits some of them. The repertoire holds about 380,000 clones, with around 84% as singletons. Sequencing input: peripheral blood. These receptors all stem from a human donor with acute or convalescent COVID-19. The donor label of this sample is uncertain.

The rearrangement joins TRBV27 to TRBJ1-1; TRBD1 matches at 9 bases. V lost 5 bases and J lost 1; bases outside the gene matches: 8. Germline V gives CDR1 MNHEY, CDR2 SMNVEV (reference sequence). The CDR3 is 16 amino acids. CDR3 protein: CASSNRDRDENTEAFF. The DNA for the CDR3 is TGTGCCAGCAGTAACCGGGACAGGGATGAGAACACTGAAGCTTTCTTT.

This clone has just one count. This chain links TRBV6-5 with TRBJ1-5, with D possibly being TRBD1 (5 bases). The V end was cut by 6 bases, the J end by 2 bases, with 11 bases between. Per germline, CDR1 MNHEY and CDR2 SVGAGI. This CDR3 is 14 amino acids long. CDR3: CASSRGMGNQPQHF. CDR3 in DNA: TGTGCCAGCAGCCGGGGGATGGGCAATCAGCCCCAGCATTTT.